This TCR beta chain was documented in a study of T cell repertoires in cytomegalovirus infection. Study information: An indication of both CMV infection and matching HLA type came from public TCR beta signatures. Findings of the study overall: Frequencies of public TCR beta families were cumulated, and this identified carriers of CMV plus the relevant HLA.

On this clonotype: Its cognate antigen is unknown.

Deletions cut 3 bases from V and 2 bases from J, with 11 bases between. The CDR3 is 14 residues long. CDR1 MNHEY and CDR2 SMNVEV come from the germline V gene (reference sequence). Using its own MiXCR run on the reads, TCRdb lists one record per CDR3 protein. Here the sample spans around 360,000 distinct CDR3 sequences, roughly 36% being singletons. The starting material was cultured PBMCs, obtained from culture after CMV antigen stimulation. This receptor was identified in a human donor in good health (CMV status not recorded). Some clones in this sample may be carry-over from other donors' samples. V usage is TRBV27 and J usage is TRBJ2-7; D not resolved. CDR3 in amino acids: CASSFVGPPYEQYF. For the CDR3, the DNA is TGTGCCAGCAGTTTTGTGGGCCCCCCCTACGAGCAGTACTTC.